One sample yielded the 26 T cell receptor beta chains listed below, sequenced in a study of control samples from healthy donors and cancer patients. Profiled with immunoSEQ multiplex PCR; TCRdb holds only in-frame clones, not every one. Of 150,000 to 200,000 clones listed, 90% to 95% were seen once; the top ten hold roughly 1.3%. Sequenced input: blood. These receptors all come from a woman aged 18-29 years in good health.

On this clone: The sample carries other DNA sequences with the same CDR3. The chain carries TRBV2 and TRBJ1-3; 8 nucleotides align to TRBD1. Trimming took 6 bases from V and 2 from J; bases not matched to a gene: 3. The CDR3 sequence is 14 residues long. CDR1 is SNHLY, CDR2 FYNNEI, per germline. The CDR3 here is CASSLQGAGNTIYF. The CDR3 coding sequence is TGTGCCAGCAGCCTACAGGGGGCTGGAAACACCATATATTTT.

The CDR3 nucleotides read TGTGCCAGCAAAGACGACAGGGACACTGAAGCTTTCTTT. It yields the protein CASKDDRDTEAFF. The V and J genes are TRBV12-3 or TRBV12-4 and TRBJ1-1; 7 bases map to TRBD1. V lost 7 bases to trimming and J lost 3 bases; unmatched junction nucleotides: 5. The CDR3 extends over 13 amino acids.

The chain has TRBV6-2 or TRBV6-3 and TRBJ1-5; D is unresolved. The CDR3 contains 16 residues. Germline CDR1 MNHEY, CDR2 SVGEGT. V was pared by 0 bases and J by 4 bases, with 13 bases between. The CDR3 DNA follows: TGTGCCAGCAGTTACTCGACCTTCGAAGGGAATCAGCCCCAGCATTTT. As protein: CASSYSTFEGNQPQHF.

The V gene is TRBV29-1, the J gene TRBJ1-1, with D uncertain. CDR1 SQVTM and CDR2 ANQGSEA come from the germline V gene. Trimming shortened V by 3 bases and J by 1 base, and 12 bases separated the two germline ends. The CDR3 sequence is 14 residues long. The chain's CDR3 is CSVDIGLGNTEAFF. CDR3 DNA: TGCAGCGTTGATATAGGCTTGGGGAACACTGAAGCTTTCTTT.

As DNA, the CDR3 is TGTGCCAGCAGTTACGGACGAGCGGGGTTTAGAGAGACCCAGTACTTC. As protein: CASSYGRAGFRETQYF. The chain has TRBV6-5 and TRBJ2-5, with 7 nucleotides matching TRBD2. The CDR3 length is 16 residues. Germline V gene data show CDR1 as MNHEY and CDR2 as SVGAGI. V shed 2 bases, J shed 4 bases, and the junction held 10 bases outside the gene matches.

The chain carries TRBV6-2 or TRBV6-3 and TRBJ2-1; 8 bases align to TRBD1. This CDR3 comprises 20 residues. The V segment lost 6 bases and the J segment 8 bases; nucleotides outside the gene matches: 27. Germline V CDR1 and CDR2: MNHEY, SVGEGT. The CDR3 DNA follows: TGTGCCAGCAGCTTACCCAACGCACCGACAGGGGAGAGTTCCGTGGATGAGCAGTTCTTC. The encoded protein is CASSLPNAPTGESSVDEQFF.

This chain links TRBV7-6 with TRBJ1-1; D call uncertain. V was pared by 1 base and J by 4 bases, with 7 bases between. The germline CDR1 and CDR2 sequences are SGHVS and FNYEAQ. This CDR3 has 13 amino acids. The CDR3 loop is CASSLGRATEAFF. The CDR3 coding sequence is TGTGCCAGCAGCTTAGGCAGAGCCACTGAAGCTTTCTTT.

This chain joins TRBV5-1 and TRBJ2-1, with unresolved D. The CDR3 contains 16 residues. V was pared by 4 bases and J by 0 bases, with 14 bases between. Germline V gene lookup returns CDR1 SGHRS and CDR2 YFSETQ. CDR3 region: CASSLPPASSYNEQFF. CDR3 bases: TGCGCCAGCAGCCTACCGCCGGCGAGCTCCTACAATGAGCAGTTCTTC.

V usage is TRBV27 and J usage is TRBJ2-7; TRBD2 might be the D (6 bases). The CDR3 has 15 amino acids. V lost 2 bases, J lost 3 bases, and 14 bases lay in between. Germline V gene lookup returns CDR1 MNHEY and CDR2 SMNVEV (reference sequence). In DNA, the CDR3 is TGTGCCAGCAGTTTAGCAGGACTAACGATCTACGAGCAGTACTTC. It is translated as CASSLAGLTIYEQYF.

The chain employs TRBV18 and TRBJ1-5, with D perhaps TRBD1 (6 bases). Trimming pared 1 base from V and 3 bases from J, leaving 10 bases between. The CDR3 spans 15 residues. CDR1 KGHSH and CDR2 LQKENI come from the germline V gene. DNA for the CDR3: TGTGCCAGCTCACCACAGTGGACAGCCAATCAGCCCCAGCATTTT. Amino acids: CASSPQWTANQPQHF.

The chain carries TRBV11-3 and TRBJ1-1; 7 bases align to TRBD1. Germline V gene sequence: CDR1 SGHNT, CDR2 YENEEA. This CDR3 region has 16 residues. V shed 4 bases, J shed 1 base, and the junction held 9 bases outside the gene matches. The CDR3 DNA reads TGTGCCAGCAGCTCCCCGTTGGGACAGCCGAACACTGAAGCTTTCTTT. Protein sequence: CASSSPLGQPNTEAFF.

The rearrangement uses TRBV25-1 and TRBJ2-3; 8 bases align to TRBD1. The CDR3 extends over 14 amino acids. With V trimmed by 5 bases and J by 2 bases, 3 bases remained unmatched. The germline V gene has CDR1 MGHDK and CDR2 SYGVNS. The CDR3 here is CASSKTGVTDTQYF. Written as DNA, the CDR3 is TGTGCCAGCAGTAAGACAGGGGTCACAGATACGCAGTATTTT.

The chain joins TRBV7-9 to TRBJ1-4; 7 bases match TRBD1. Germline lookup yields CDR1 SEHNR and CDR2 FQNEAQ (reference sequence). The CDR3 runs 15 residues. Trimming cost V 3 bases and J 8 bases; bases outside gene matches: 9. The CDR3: CASSFLDRAGEKLFF. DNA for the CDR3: TGTGCCAGCAGCTTCCTAGACAGGGCGGGCGAAAAACTGTTTTTT.

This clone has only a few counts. CDR3 sequence reads: CASSFYRGSSGNTIYF. As DNA, the CDR3 is TGTGCCAGCAGCTTTTACAGAGGGAGCTCTGGAAACACCATATATTTT. The chain has TRBV7-9 and TRBJ1-3; no firm D call. Germline V gene sequence: CDR1 SEHNR, CDR2 FQNEAQ (reference sequence). This CDR3 region has 16 residues. With 3 bases removed from V and 0 bases from J, the gap between germline ends came to 12 bases. The full variable domain, with the rest looked up from reference TRBV7-9 and TRBJ1-3, is DTGVSQNPRHKITKRGQNVTFRCDPISEHNRLYWYRQTLGQGPEFLTYFQNEAQLEKSRLLSDRFSAERPKGSFSTLEIQRTEQGDSAMYLCASSFYRGSSGNTIYFGEGSWLTVV.

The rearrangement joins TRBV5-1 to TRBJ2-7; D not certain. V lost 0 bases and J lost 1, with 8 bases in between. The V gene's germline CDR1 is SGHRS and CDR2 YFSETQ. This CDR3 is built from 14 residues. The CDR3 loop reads CASSLGAGSYEQYF. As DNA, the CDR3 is TGCGCCAGCAGCTTGGGGGCAGGATCCTACGAGCAGTACTTC.

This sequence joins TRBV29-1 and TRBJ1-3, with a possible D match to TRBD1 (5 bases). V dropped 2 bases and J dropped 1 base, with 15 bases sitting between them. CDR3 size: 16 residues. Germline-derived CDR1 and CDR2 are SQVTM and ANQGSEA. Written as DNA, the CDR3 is TGCAGCGTTGAACTGGGGGATGGTCTGTCTGGAAACACCATATATTTT. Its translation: CSVELGDGLSGNTIYF.

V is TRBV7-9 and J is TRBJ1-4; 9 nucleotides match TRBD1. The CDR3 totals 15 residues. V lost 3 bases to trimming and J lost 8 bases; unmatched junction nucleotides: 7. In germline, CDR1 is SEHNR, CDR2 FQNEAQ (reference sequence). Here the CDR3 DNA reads TGTGCCAGCAGCTTTACAGGGGGCCGAGAGGAAAAACTGTTTTTT. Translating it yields CASSFTGGREEKLFF.

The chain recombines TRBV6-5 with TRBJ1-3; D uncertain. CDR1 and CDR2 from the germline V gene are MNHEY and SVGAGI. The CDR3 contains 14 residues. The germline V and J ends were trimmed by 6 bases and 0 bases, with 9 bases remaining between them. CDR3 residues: CASSSWSSGNTIYF. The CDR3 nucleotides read TGTGCCAGCAGCTCGTGGAGCTCTGGAAACACCATATATTTT.

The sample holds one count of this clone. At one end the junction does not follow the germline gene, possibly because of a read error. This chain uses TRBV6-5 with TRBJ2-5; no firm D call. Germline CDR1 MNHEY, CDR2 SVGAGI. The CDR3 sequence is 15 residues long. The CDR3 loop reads CASSYSTALQETQYF. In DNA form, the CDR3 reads TGTGCCAGCAGCTACTCGACGGCTTTACAAGAGACCCAGTACTTC.

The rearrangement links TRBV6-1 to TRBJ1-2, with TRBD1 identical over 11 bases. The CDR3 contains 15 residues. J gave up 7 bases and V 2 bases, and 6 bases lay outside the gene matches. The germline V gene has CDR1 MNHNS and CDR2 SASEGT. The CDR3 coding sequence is TGTGCCAGCAGTGAATATCCGGGACAGGGGGTTGGCTACACCTTC. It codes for CASSEYPGQGVGYTF.

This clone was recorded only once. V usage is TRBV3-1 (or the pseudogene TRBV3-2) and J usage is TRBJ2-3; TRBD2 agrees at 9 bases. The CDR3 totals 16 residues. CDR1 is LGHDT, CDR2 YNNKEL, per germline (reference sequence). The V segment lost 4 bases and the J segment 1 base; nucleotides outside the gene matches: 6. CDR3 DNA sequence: TGTGCCAGCAGCCGAAGCCGGACTAGCGGCACAGATACGCAGTATTTT. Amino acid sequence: CASSRSRTSGTDTQYF.

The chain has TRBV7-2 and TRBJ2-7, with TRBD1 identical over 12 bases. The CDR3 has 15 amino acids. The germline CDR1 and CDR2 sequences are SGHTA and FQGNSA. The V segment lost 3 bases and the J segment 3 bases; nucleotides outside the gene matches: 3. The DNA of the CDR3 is TGTGCCAGCAGCTTTGGGACAGGGGGCTTCTACGAGCAGTACTTC. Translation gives CASSFGTGGFYEQYF.

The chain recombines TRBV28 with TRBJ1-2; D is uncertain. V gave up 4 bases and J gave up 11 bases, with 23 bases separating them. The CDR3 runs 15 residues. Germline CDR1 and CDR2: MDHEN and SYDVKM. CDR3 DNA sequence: TGTGCCAGCAGTTCAGCGGCGCGGCAGGCTGTCGAGTACACCTTC. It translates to CASSSAARQAVEYTF.

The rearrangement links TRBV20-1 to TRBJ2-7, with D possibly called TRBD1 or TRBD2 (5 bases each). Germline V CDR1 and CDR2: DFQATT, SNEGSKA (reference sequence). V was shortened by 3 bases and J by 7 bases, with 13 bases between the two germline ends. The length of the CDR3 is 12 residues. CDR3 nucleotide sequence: TGCAGTGCTAGTCGGCCGGGACGAGAGCAGTACTTC. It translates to CSASRPGREQYF.

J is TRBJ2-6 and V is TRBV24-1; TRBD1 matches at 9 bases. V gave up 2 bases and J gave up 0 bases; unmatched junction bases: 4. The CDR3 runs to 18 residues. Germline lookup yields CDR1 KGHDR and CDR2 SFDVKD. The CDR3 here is CATSDYGQGISGANVLTF. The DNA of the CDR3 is TGTGCCACCAGTGATTATGGACAGGGGATCTCTGGGGCCAACGTCCTGACTTTC.

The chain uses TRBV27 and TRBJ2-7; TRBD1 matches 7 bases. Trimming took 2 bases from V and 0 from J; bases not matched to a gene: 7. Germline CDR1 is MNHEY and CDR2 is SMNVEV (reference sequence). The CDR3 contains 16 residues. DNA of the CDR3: TGTGCCAGCAGTTTAACCCTCAGGGACAGCTCCTACGAGCAGTACTTC. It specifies CASSLTLRDSSYEQYF.